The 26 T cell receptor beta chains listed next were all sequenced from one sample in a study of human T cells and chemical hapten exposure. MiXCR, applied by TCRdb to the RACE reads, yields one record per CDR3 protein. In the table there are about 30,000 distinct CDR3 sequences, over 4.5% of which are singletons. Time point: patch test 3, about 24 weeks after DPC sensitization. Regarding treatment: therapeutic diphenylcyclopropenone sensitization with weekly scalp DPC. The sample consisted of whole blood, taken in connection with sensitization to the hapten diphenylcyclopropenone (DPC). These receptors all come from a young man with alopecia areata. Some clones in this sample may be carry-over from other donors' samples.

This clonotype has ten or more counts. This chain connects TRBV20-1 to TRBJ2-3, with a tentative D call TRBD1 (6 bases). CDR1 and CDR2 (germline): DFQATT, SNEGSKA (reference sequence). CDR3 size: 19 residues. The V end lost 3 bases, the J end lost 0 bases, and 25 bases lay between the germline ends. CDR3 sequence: CSARGLTPGQSPSTDTQYF. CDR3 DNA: TGCAGTGCTAGGGGATTAACCCCGGGACAATCTCCTAGCACAGATACGCAGTATTTT.

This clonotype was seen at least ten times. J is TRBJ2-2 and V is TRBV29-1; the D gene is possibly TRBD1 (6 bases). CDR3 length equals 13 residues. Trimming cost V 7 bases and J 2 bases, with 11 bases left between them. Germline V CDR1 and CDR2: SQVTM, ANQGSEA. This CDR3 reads CSATGSNTGELFF. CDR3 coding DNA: TGCAGCGCCACAGGGTCTAACACCGGGGAGCTGTTTTTT.

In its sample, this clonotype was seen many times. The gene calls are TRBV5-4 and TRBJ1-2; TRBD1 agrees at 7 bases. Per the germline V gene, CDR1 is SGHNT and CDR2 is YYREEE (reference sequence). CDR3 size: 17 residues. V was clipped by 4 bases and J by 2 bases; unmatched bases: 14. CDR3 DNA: TGTGCCAGCAGCAAGGGGACTACAGGGGAAGCGAACTATGGCTACACCTTC. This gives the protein CASSKGTTGEANYGYTF.

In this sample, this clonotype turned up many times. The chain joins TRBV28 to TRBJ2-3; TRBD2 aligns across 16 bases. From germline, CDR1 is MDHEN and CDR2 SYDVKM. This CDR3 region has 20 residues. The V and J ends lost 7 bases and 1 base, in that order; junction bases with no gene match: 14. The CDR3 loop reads CASILSQGLAGGLGTDTQYF. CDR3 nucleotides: TGTGCCAGCATCCTGAGCCAGGGACTAGCGGGGGGGCTTGGCACAGATACGCAGTATTTT.

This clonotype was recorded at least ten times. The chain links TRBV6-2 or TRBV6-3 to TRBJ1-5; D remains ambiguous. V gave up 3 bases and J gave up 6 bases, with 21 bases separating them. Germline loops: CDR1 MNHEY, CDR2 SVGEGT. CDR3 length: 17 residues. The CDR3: CASSYDRQVGRSQPQHF. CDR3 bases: TGTGCCAGCAGTTATGATCGGCAGGTTGGTCGGAGTCAGCCCCAGCATTTT.

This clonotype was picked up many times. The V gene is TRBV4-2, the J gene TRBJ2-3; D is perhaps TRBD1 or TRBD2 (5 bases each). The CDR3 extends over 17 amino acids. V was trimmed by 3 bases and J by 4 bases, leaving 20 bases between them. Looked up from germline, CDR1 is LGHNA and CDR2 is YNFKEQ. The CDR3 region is CASSHHVDISRADTQYF. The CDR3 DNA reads TGTGCCAGCAGCCACCACGTGGACATCTCGAGGGCAGATACGCAGTATTTT.

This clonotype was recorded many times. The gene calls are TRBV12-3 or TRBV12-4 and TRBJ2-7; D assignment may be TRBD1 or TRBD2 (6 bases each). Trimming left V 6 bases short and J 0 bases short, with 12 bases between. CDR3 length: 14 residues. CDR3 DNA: TGTGCCAGCAGCCGAGGGGGGAGCTCCTACGAGCAGTACTTC. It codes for CASSRGGSSYEQYF.

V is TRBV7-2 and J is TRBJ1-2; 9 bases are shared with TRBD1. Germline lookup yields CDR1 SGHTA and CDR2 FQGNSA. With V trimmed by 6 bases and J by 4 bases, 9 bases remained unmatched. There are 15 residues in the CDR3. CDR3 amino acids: CASRETGGSGYGYTF. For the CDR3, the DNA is TGTGCCAGCAGGGAAACAGGGGGCTCGGGCTATGGCTACACCTTC. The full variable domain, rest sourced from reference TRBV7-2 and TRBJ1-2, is GAGVSQSPSNKVTEKGKDVELRCDPISGHTALYWYRQSLGQGLEFLIYFQGNSAPDKSGLPSDRFSAERTGGSVSTLTIQRTQQEDSAVYLCASRETGGSGYGYTFGSGTRLTVV.

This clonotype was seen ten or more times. CDR3 bases: TGTGCCAGCAGTGAAAAGAGGGCTAGCGGGAATACCGCGAACACCGGGGAGCTGTTTTTT. Its protein product is CASSEKRASGNTANTGELFF. The rearrangement joins TRBV2 to TRBJ2-2; TRBD2 agrees at 9 bases. The CDR3 totals 20 residues. The J segment lost 0 bases and the V segment lost 2 bases, leaving 13 bases of the junction unmatched. Germline loops: CDR1 SNHLY, CDR2 FYNNEI.

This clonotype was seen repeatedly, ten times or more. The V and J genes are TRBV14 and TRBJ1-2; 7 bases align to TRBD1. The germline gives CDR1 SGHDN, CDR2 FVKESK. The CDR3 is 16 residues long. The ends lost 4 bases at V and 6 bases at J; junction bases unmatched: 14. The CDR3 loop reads CASSPKSDRVTDGYTF. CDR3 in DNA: TGTGCCAGCAGCCCGAAATCCGACAGGGTCACGGATGGCTACACCTTC.

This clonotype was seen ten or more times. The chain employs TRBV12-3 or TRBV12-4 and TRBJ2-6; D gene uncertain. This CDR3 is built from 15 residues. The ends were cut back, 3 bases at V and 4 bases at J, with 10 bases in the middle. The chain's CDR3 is CASSLAVSGANVLTF. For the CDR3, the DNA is TGTGCCAGCAGTTTGGCAGTCTCGGGGGCCAACGTCCTGACTTTC.

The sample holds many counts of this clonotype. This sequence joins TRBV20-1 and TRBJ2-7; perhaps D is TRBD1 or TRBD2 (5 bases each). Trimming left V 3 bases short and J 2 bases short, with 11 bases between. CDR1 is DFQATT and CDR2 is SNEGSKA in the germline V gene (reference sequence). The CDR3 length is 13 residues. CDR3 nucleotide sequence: TGCAGTGCTAGGGGGACCGCAGCCTACGAGCAGTACTTC. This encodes CSARGTAAYEQYF.

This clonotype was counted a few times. The CDR3 loop reads CSVARTAGRIQETQYF. The CDR3 DNA reads as TGCAGCGTTGCCAGGACTGCGGGGCGGATACAAGAGACCCAGTACTTC. This rearrangement joins TRBV29-1 to TRBJ2-5; TRBD2 is a possible D gene (6 bases). The germline V gene encodes CDR1 SQVTM and CDR2 ANQGSEA. This CDR3 region has 16 residues. V was clipped by 4 bases and J by 2 bases, with 20 bases between them. Full variable domain (rest looked up from reference TRBV29-1 and TRBJ2-5): SAVISQKPSRDICQRGTSLTIQCQVDSQVTMMFWYRQQPGQSLTLIATANQGSEATYESGFVIDKFPISRPNLTFSTLTVSNMSPEDSSIYLCSVARTAGRIQETQYFGPGTRLLVL.

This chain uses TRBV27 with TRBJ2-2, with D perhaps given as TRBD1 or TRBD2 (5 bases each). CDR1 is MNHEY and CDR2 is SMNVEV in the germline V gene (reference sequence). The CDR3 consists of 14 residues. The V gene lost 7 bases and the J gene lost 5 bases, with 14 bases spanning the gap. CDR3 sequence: CASKTGTATGELFF. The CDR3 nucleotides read TGTGCCAGCAAAACCGGGACCGCTACCGGGGAGCTGTTTTTT.

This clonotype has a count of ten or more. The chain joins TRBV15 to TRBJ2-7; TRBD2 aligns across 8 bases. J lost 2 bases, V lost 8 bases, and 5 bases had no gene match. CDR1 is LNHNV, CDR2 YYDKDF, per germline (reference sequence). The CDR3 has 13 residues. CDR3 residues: CATRTSPAYEQYF. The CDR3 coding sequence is TGTGCCACCCGGACTAGCCCAGCCTACGAGCAGTACTTC.

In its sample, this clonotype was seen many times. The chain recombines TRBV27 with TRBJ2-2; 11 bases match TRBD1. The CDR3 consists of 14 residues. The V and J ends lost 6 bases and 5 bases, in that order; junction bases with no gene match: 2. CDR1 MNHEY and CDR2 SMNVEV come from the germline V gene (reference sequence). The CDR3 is CASRDRGQTGELFF. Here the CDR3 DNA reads TGTGCCAGCAGGGACAGGGGGCAGACCGGGGAGCTGTTTTTT.

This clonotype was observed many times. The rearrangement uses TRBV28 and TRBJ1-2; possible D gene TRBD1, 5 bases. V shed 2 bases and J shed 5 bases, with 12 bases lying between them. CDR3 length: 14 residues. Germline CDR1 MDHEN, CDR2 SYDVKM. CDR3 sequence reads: CASSLQGVGYGYTF. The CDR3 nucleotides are TGTGCCAGCAGTTTACAGGGAGTAGGATATGGCTACACCTTC.

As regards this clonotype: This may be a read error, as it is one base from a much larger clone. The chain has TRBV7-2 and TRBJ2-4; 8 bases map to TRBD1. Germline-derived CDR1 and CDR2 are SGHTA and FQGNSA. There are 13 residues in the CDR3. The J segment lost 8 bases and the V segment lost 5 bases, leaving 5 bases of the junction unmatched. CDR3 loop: CASSVDREDIQYF. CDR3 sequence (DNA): TGTGCCAGCAGCGTGGACAGGGAAGACATTCAGTACTTC.

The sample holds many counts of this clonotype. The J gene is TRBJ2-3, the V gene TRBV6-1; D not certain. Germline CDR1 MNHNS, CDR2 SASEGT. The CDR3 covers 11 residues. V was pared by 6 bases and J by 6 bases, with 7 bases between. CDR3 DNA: TGTGCCAGCAGCGTCCCGGATACGCAGTATTTT. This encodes CASSVPDTQYF.

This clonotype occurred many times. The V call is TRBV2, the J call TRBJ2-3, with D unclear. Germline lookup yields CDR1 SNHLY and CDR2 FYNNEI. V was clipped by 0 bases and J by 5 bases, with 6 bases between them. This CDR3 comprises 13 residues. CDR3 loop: CASSEAAVDTQYF. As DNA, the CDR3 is TGTGCCAGCAGTGAAGCTGCAGTAGATACGCAGTATTTT.

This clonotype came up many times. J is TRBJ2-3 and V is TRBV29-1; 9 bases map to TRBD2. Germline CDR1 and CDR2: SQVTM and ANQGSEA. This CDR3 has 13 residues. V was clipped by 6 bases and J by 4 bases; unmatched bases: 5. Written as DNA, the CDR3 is TGCAGCGTCAATAGCGGGAGATCAGATACGCAGTATTTT. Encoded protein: CSVNSGRSDTQYF.

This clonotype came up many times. The CDR3 loop is CASRGVRGSAYNEQFF. The CDR3 region has the DNA TGTGCCAGCAGGGGGGTGAGGGGCAGCGCCTACAATGAGCAGTTCTTC. V and J are TRBV11-2 and TRBJ2-1; D is tentatively TRBD1 or TRBD2 (5 bases each). The CDR3 has 16 amino acids. V gave up 6 bases and J gave up 2 bases, with 17 bases separating them. Germline V gives CDR1 SGHAT, CDR2 FQNNGV.

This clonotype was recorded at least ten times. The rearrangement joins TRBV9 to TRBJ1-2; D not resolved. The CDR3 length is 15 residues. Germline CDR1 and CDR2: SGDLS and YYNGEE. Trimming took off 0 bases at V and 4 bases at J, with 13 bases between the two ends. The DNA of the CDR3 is TGTGCCAGCAGCGTAGCGGGGATGAGCCTCTATGGCTACACCTTC. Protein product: CASSVAGMSLYGYTF.

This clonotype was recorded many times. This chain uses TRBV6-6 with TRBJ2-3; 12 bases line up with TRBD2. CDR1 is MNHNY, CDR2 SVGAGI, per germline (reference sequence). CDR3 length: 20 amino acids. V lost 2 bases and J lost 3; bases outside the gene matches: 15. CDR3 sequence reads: CASSYPRTQTSGGPTDTQYF. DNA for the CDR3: TGTGCCAGCAGTTACCCCCGAACCCAGACTAGCGGGGGACCAACAGATACGCAGTATTTT.

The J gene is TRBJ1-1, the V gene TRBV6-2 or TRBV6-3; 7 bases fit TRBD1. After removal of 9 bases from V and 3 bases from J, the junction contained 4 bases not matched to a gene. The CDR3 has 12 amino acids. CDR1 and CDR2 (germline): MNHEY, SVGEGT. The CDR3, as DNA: TGTGCCAGTCTCCAGGGGGACACTGAAGCTTTCTTT. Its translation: CASLQGDTEAFF.

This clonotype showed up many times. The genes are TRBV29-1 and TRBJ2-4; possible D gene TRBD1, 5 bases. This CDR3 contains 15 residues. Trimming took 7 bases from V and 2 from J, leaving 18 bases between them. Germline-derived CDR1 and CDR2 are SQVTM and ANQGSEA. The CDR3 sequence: CSAGHYLGTKNIQYF. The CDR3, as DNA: TGCAGCGCCGGACACTACCTAGGGACCAAAAACATTCAGTACTTC. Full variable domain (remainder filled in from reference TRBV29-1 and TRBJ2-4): SAVISQKPSRDICQRGTSLTIQCQVDSQVTMMFWYRQQPGQSLTLIATANQGSEATYESGFVIDKFPISRPNLTFSTLTVSNMSPEDSSIYLCSAGHYLGTKNIQYFGAGTRLSVL.